Sequencing of this T cell receptor (beta chain) was carried out in a study of human T cells and chemical hapten exposure. Ten or more counts support this clonotype. Time point defined: patch test 2, 6 weeks after DPC sensitization. Treatment in this sample: therapeutic diphenylcyclopropenone sensitization with weekly scalp DPC. MiXCR was run by TCRdb on the RACE reads, yielding one entry per CDR3 protein. The sample holds about 96,000 distinct CDR3 sequences, 9.3% seen once. The CDR3 loop spans 15 amino acids. In germline, CDR1 is MNHEY, CDR2 SVGEGT. V shed 6 bases and J 6 bases; nucleotides not matched to a gene: 9.

The clonotype comes from a woman between 40 and 55 years old with alopecia areata. Some clones in this sample may be carry-over from other donors' samples. Sequences were derived from whole blood, sampled in connection with sensitization to the hapten diphenylcyclopropenone (DPC). This chain links TRBV6-2 or TRBV6-3 with TRBJ1-5; 9 bases map to TRBD1. The CDR3 region has the DNA TGTGCCAGCAGCTACCGGGACAGGGTTTCTCAGCCCCAGCATTTT. Its protein product is CASSYRDRVSQPQHF.